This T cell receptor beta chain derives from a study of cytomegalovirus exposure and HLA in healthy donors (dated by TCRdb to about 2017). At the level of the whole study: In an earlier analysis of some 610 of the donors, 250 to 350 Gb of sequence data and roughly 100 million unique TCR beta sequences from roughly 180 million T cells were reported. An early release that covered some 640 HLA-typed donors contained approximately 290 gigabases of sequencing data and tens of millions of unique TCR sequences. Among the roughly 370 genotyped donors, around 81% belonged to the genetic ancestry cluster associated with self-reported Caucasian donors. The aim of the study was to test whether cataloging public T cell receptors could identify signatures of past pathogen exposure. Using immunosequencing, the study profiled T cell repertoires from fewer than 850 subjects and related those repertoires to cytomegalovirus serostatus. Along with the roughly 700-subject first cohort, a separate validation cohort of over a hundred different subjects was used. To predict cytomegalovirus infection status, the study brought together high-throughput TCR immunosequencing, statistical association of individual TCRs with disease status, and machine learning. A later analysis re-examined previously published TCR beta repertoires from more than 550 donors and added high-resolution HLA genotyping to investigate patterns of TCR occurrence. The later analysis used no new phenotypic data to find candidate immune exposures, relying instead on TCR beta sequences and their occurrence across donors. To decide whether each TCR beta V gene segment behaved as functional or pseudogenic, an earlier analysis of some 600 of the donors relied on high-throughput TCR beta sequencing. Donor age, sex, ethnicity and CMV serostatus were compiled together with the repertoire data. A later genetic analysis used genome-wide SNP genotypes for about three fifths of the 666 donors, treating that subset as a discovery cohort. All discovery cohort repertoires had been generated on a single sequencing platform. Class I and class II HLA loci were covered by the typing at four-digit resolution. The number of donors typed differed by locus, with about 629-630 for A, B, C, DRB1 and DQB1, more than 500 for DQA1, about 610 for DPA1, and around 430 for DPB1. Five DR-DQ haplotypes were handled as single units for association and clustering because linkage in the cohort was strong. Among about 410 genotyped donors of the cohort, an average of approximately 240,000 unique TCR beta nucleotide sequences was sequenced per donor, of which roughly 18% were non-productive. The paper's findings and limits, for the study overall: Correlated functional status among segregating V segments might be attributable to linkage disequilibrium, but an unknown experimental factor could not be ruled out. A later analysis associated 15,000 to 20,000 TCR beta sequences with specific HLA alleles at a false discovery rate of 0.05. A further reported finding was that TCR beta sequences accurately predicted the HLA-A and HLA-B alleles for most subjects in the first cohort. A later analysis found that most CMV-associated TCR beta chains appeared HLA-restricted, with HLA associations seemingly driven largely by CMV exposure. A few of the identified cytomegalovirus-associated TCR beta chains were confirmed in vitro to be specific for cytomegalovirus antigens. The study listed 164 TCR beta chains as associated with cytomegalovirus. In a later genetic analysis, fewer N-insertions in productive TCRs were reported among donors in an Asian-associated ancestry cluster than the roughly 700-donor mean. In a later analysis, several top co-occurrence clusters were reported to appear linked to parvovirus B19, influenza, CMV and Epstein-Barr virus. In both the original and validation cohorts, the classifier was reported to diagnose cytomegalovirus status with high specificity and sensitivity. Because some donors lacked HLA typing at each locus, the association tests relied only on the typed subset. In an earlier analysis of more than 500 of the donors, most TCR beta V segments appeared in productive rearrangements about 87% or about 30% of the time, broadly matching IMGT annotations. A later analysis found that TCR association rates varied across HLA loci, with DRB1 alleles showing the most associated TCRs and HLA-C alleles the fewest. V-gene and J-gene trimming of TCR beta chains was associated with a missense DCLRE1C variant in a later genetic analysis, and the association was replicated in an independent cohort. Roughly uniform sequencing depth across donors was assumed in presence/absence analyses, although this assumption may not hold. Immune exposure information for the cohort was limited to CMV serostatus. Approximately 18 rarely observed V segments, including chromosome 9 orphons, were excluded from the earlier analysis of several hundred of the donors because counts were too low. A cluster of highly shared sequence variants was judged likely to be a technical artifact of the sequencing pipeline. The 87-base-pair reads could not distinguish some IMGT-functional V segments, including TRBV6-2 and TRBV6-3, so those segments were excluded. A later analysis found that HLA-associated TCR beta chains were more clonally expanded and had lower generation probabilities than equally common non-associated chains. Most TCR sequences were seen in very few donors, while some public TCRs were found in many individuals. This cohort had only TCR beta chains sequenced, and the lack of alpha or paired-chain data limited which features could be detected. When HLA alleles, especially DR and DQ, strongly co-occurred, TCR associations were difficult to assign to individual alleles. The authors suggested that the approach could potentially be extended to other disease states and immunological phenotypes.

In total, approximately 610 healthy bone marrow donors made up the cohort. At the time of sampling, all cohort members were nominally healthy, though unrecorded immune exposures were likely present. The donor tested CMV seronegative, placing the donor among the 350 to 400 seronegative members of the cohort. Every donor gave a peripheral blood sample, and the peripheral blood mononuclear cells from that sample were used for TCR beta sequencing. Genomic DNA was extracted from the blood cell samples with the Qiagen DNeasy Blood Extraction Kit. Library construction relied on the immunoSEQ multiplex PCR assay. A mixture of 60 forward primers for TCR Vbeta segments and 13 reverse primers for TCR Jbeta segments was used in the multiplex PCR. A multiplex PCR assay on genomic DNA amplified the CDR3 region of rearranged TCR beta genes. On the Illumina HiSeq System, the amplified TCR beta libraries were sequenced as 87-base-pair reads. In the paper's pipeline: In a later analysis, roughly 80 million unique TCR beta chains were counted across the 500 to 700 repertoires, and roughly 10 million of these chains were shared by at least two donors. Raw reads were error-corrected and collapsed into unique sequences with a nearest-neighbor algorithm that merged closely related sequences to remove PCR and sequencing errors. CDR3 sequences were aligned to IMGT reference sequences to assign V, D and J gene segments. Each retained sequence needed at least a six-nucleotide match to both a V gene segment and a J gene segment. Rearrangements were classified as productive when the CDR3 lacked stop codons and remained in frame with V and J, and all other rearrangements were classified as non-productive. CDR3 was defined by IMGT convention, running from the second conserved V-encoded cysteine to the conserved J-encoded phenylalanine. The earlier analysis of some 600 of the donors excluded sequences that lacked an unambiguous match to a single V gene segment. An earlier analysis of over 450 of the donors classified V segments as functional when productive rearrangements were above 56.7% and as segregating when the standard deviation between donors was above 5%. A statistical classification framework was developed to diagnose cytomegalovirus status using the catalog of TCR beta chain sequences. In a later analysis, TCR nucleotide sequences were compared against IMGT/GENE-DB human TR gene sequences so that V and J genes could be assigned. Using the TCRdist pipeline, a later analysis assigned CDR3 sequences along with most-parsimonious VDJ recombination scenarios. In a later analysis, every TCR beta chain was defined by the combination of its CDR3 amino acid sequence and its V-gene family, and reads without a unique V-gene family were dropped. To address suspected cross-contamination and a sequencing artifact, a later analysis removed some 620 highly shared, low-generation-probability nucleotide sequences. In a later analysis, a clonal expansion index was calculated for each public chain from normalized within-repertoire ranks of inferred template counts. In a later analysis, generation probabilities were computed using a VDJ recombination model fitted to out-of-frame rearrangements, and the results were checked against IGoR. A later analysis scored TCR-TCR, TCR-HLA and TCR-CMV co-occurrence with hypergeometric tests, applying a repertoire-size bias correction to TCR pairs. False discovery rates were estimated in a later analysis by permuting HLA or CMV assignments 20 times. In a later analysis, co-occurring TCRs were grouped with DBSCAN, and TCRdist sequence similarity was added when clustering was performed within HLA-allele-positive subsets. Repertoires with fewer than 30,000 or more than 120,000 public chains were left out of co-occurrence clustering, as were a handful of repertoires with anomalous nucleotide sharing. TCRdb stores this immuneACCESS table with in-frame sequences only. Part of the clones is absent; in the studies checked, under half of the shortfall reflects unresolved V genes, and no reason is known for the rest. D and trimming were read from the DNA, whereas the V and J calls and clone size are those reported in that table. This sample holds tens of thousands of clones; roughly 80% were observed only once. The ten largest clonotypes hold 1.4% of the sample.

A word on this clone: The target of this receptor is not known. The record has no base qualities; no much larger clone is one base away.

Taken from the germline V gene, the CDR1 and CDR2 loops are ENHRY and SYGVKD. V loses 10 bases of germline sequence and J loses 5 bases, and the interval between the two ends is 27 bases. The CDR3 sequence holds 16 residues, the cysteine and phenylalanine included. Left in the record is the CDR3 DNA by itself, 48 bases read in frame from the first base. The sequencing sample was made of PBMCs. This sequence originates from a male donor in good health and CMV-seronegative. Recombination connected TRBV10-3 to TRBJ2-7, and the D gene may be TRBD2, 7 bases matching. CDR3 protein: CATRWVGGGKPHEQYF. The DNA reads TGTGCCACCCGCTGGGTGGGCGGGGGCAAGCCCCACGAGCAGTACTTC.